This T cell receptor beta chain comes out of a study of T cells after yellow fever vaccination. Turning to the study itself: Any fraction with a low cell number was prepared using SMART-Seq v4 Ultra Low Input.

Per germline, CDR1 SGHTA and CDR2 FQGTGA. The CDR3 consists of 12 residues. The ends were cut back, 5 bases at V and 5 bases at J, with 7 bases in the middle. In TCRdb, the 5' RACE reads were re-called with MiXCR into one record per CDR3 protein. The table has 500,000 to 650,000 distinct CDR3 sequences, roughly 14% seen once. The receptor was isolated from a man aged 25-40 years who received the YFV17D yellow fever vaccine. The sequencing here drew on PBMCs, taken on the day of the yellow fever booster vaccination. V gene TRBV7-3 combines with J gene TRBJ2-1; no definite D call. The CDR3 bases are TGTGCCAGCAGCATCCCTAACAATGAGCAGTTCTTC. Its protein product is CASSIPNNEQFF.